Below are 21 T cell receptor beta chains sequenced from a single sample in a study of regulatory T cells in long-lasting Graves disease (dated by TCRdb to about 2021). The sample's time point label, decoded: persistent/refractory GD, antithyroid drugs over 5 years with positive TRAb. For both TCR sequencing and RNA sequencing, RNA was extracted from PBMCs in TRIzol. Library generation was performed with multiplex PCR. Sequencer: Illumina HiSeq 4000. iRepertoire HTBI primers and Arm-PCR amplification of CDR3 regions were used to construct TCR beta libraries. TCRdb reran the public reads through fastp at Q25 and MiXCR, keeping productive beta chains. One record per CDR3 amino acid sequence lists the most common genes and DNA. The sample includes roughly 470,000 distinct CDR3 sequences, with about a fifth observed a single time. The biggest ten clones account for 7.8% of the sample. Sample: peripheral blood mononuclear cells (PBMCs), taken when the disease was refractory, from a patient treated with antithyroid drugs. Receptors were obtained from a female donor with Graves disease.

The rearrangement links TRBV7-3 to TRBJ2-2, with D tentatively TRBD2 (5 bases). The CDR3 has 16 residues. CDR1 and CDR2 from the germline V gene are SGHTA and FQGTGA. V was cut by 0 bases and J by 2 bases, with 10 bases left in between. This CDR3 is CASSLTGSPNTGELFF. The CDR3 coding sequence is TGTGCCAGCAGCTTAACAGGGAGTCCCAACACCGGGGAGCTGTTTTTT.

The V gene is TRBV19, the J gene TRBJ2-7; D is possibly TRBD2 (5 bases). The CDR3 runs 15 residues. Trimming removed 8 bases at V and 2 bases at J, with 19 bases between. The germline CDR1 and CDR2 sequences are LNHDA and SQIVND (reference sequence). CDR3 loop: CASHPWGSDTYEQYF. Here the CDR3 DNA reads TGTGCCAGTCATCCCTGGGGTAGCGACACCTACGAGCAGTACTTC.

In this sample, this clonotype turned up a few times. The chain has TRBV24-1 and TRBJ2-3; tentatively, D is TRBD2 (6 bases). The germline V gene has CDR1 KGHDR and CDR2 SFDVKD. The V end lost 3 bases, the J end lost 2 bases, and 23 bases lay between the germline ends. The CDR3 sequence is 19 residues long. The CDR3 spells CATSDPKRAAGSDTDTQYF. CDR3 DNA: TGTGCCACCAGTGATCCGAAGAGGGCCGCGGGATCAGACACAGATACGCAGTATTTT.

This clonotype was seen a handful of times. The gene calls are TRBV11-2 and TRBJ2-7; possible D gene TRBD2, 6 bases. The CDR3 totals 15 residues. Germline values: CDR1 SGHAT, CDR2 FQNNGV. Trimming took 5 bases from V and 2 from J, leaving 16 bases between them. The DNA of the CDR3 is TGTGCCAGCAGCGCCCGACTAGTTCCCGCCTACGAGCAGTACTTC. Its protein is CASSARLVPAYEQYF. Full variable domain (rest looked up from reference TRBV11-2 and TRBJ2-7): EAGVAQSPRYKIIEKRQSVAFWCNPISGHATLYWYQQILGQGPKLLIQFQNNGVVDDSQLPKDRFSAERLKGVDSTLKIQPAKLEDSAVYLCASSARLVPAYEQYFGPGTRLTVT.

This clonotype was detected many times. V is TRBV2 and J is TRBJ1-2; D unclear. Trimming cost V 2 bases and J 4 bases, with 8 bases left between them. Per germline, CDR1 SNHLY and CDR2 FYNNEI. The CDR3 runs to 13 residues. CDR3 sequence: CASSEWQFYGYTF. CDR3 in DNA: TGTGCCAGCAGTGAATGGCAGTTCTATGGCTACACCTTC.

About this clonotype itself: A read error may be the cause here, since a much bigger clone is one base away. The CDR3 DNA reads as TGTGCCACCCTTCAACCGGGACAGGAGGCTCTTGGCTACACCTTC. Amino acids: CATLQPGQEALGYTF. This chain links TRBV28 with TRBJ1-2; 8 bases are shared with TRBD1. J was trimmed by 7 bases and V by 10 bases; bases with no gene match: 17. Germline-derived CDR1 and CDR2 are MDHEN and SYDVKM. CDR3 length: 15 residues.

This clonotype appeared many times. This chain joins TRBV7-9 and TRBJ2-7; possible D gene TRBD2, 8 bases. Germline-derived CDR1 and CDR2 are SEHNR and FQNEAQ (reference sequence). The CDR3 sequence is 15 residues long. V dropped 5 bases and J dropped 1 base, with 15 bases sitting between them. CDR3 sequence: CASSGSGTVSYEQYF. The DNA for the CDR3 is TGTGCCAGCAGCGGTAGCGGGACAGTATCCTACGAGCAGTACTTC.

CDR3 sequence reads: CASSYSAGGLLSTDTQYF. The DNA of the CDR3 is TGTGCCAGCAGTTACTCAGCGGGAGGGCTCCTTAGCACAGATACGCAGTATTTT. The chain has TRBV6-2 or TRBV6-3 and TRBJ2-3, with 10 bases that match TRBD2. The germline CDR1 and CDR2 sequences are MNHEY and SVGEGT. The CDR3 contains 18 residues. J was trimmed by 0 bases and V by 0 bases; bases with no gene match: 6.

Ten or more counts support this clonotype. This chain uses TRBV6-1 with TRBJ2-5; possible D gene TRBD1, 6 bases. The CDR3 is 14 residues long. CDR1 is MNHNS, CDR2 SASEGT, per germline. Between the trimmed V and J ends, which lost 5 bases and 1 base, there was a span of 11 bases. In DNA form, the CDR3 reads TGTGCCAGCAGTCCCCGGACAGCCCAAGAGACCCAGTACTTC. It specifies CASSPRTAQETQYF.

This clonotype was seen a few times. V is TRBV5-4 and J is TRBJ2-7; either TRBD1 or TRBD2 may supply D (5 bases each). This CDR3 has 14 amino acids. The germline V gene encodes CDR1 SGHNT and CDR2 YYREEE (reference sequence). V lost 3 bases and J lost 2, with 12 bases in between. The CDR3 sequence: CASSSPGTTYEQYF. DNA for the CDR3: TGTGCCAGCAGCTCCCCCGGGACCACCTACGAGCAGTACTTC.

Many counts were recorded for this clonotype. The chain uses TRBV2 and TRBJ1-4; D is possibly TRBD1 (6 bases). The CDR3 is 14 residues long. Germline-derived CDR1 and CDR2 are SNHLY and FYNNEI. Between the trimmed V and J ends, which lost 11 bases and 8 bases, there was a span of 21 bases. For the CDR3, the DNA is TGTGCCGGGAAGACAGGCGTTAAAGGGGAAAAACTGTTTTTT. Protein: CAGKTGVKGEKLFF.

The V call is TRBV3-1, the J call TRBJ2-1; 7 nucleotides agree with TRBD1. CDR1 and CDR2 (germline): LGHDT, YNNKEL (reference sequence). Trimming took 2 bases from V and 7 from J; bases not matched to a gene: 11. The CDR3 is made up of 16 amino acids. CDR3 coding DNA: TGTGCCAGCAGCCAAAGCTGGACAGGCCCCATGAATGAGCAGTTCTTC. Translation: CASSQSWTGPMNEQFF.

This chain uses TRBV4-1 with TRBJ1-2; D is ambiguous. This CDR3 region has 14 residues. The germline V gene has CDR1 MGHRA and CDR2 YSYEKL. Trimming pared 1 base from V and 4 bases from J, leaving 10 bases between. This CDR3 reads CASSQGGGRYGYTF. The CDR3 nucleotides read TGCGCCAGCAGCCAAGGGGGAGGGCGCTATGGCTACACCTTC.

This clonotype has ten or more counts. The chain combines TRBV6-1 with TRBJ2-4; tentatively, D is TRBD2 (6 bases). V gave up 8 bases and J gave up 6 bases, with 23 bases separating them. The CDR3 covers 16 residues. CDR1 MNHNS and CDR2 SASEGT come from the germline V gene. This CDR3 reads CASGYAGLKKGNIQYF. The CDR3 coding sequence is TGTGCCAGCGGATACGCGGGACTCAAAAAAGGAAACATTCAGTACTTC.

The sample holds a few counts of this clonotype. J is TRBJ2-7 and V is TRBV18, with a tentative D call TRBD2 (5 bases). Germline V gene data show CDR1 as KGHSH and CDR2 as LQKENI. V was clipped by 4 bases and J by 0 bases, with 13 bases between them. CDR3 length equals 15 residues. The CDR3 is CASSRLGGNSYEQYF. CDR3 nucleotide sequence: TGTGCCAGCTCACGTCTAGGAGGAAACTCCTACGAGCAGTACTTC.

This clonotype was counted between two and nine times. The genes are TRBV30 and TRBJ1-5, with D uncertain. Trimming left V 1 base short and J 0 bases short, with 16 bases between. The CDR3 runs 17 residues. CDR1 and CDR2 from the germline V gene are GTSNPN and SVGIG (reference sequence). CDR3 amino acids: CAWSGRGNGDSNQPQHF. Here the CDR3 DNA reads TGTGCCTGGAGTGGGAGAGGGAATGGGGATAGCAATCAGCCCCAGCATTTT.

This clonotype was found many times. The chain carries TRBV30 and TRBJ1-2; no clear D gene. The CDR3 loop spans 11 amino acids. V was clipped by 1 base and J by 6 bases, with 6 bases between them. Germline V gives CDR1 GTSNPN, CDR2 SVGIG (reference sequence). The CDR3 region has the DNA TGTGCCTGGAGTGCCCTACATGGCTACACCTTC. Translation gives CAWSALHGYTF.

This clonotype was picked up a small number of times. This rearrangement joins TRBV6-1 to TRBJ1-2, with D unclear. Germline V lookup: CDR1 MNHNS, CDR2 SASEGT. V shed 5 bases and J shed 6 bases, with 31 bases lying between them. This CDR3 has 19 amino acids. Here the CDR3 reads CASSQQPHRRAAFTDGYTF. The DNA for the CDR3 is TGTGCCAGCAGTCAACAGCCCCATCGACGTGCAGCGTTTACGGATGGCTACACCTTC.

This clonotype was observed at least ten times. The CDR3 loop reads CASSLTTGGNEKLFF. In DNA form, the CDR3 reads TGTGCCAGCAGCCTAACGACAGGGGGAAATGAAAAACTGTTTTTT. The chain is built from TRBV3-1 and TRBJ1-4, with 9 bases identical to TRBD1. Germline V gene data show CDR1 as LGHDT and CDR2 as YNNKEL (reference sequence). V lost 4 bases and J lost 5; bases outside the gene matches: 5. The CDR3 extends over 15 amino acids.

The table lists this clonotype with a few counts. This chain joins TRBV7-2 and TRBJ2-2; no clear D. The CDR3 runs 13 residues. The germline V gene encodes CDR1 SGHTA and CDR2 FQGNSA. V was shortened by 2 bases and J by 7 bases, with 8 bases between the two germline ends. The CDR3 loop reads CASSLYGNGELFF. The CDR3 nucleotides read TGTGCCAGCAGCTTATATGGAAACGGGGAGCTGTTTTTT.

This clonotype has a count of ten or more. This chain links TRBV20-1 with TRBJ1-1; D uncertain. The CDR3 covers 14 residues. Trimming shortened V by 6 bases and J by 5 bases, and 19 bases separated the two germline ends. CDR1 is DFQATT and CDR2 is SNEGSKA in the germline V gene (reference sequence). In nucleotides, the CDR3 is TGCAGTGCCATCGAGGGCTCTTCTTCTACTGAAGCTTTCTTT. This codes for CSAIEGSSSTEAFF.